A single T cell receptor beta chain is shown here with its context. One entry per CDR3 protein, called by TCRdb with MiXCR from the RT-PCR reads. The profile shows some 960,000 distinct CDR3 sequences, roughly 18% of them singletons. The record originates from a study of patients and donors after allogeneic stem cell transplantation. The ends were cut back, 7 bases at V and 4 bases at J, with 12 bases in the middle. CDR1 and CDR2 from the germline V gene are SEHNR and FQNEAQ (reference sequence). The CDR3 runs to 13 residues. This sequence joins TRBV7-9 and TRBJ2-3, with D tentatively TRBD2 (5 bases). Specimen: blood, either unsorted or a sorted T cell fraction (not recorded which). This TCR was recovered from a human donor who was either an allogeneic HSCT recipient or a stem cell or donor lymphocyte infusion donor (not recorded which). It is not recorded whose cells these are; they may come from a transplant donor. In nucleotides, the CDR3 is TGTGCCAGCAAACCTAGCTATGCAGATACGCAGTATTTT. Its protein is CASKPSYADTQYF.